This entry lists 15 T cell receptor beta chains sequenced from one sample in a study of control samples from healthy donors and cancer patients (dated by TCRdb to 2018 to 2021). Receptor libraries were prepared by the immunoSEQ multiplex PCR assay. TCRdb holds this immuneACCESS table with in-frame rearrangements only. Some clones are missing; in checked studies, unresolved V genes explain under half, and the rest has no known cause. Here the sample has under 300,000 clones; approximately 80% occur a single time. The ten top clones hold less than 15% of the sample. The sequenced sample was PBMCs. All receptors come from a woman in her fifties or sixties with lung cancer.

The chain's CDR3 is CASSSSGNTEAFF. CDR3 coding DNA: TGTGCCAGCAGTTCATCAGGAAACACTGAAGCTTTCTTT. The rearrangement joins TRBV2 to TRBJ1-1; D unresolved. The V gene's germline CDR1 is SNHLY and CDR2 FYNNEI. CDR3 length equals 13 residues. Deletions cut 5 bases from V and 2 bases from J, with 9 bases between.

The CDR3 coding sequence is TGCGCCAGCAGCGTGGGGGGCACAGGGCGGGCTTTCTTT. It specifies CASSVGGTGRAFF. The J gene is TRBJ1-1, the V gene TRBV5-1; D is possibly TRBD1 (6 bases). V shed 4 bases and J shed 11 bases, with 18 bases lying between them. The germline V gene encodes CDR1 SGHRS and CDR2 YFSETQ. The CDR3 has 13 amino acids.

CDR3 DNA: TGTGCCAGCAGCTTAGATCTTGGGGGACGGGACACCGGGGAGCTGTTTTTT. This codes for CASSLDLGGRDTGELFF. The genes are TRBV11-3 and TRBJ2-2, with D perhaps TRBD1 or TRBD2 (5 bases each). CDR3 size: 17 residues. With 0 bases removed from V and 3 bases from J, the gap between germline ends came to 14 bases. Per the germline V gene, CDR1 is SGHNT and CDR2 is YENEEA.

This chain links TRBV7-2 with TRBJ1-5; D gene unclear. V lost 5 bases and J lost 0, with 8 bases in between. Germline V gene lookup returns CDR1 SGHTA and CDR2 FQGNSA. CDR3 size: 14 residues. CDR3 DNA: TGTGCCAGCAGCCACGGGGTTAGCAATCAGCCCCAGCATTTT. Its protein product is CASSHGVSNQPQHF. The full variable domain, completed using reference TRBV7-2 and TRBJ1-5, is GAGVSQSPSNKVTEKGKDVELRCDPISGHTALYWYRQSLGQGLEFLIYFQGNSAPDKSGLPSDRFSAERTGGSVSTLTIQRTQQEDSAVYLCASSHGVSNQPQHFGDGTRLSIL.

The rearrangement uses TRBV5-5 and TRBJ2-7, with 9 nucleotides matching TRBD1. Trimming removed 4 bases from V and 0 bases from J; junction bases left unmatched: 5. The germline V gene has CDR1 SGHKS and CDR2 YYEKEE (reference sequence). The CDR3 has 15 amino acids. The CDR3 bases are TGTGCCAGCAGCCTGGGACAGGGCGTCTCCTACGAGCAGTACTTC. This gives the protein CASSLGQGVSYEQYF.

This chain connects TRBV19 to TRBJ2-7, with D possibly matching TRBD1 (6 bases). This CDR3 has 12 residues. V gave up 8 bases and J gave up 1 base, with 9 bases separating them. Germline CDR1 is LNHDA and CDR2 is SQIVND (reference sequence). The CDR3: CASGQTSYEQYF. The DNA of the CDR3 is TGTGCCAGTGGACAGACTTCCTACGAGCAGTACTTC.

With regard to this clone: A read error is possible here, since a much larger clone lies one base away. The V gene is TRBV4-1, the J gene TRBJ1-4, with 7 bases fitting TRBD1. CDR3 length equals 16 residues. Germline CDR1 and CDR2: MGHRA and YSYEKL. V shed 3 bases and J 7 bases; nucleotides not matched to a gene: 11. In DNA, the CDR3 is TGCGCCAGCAGCCATCCCTCCAGGGGGGGAGGTGAAAAACTGTTTTTT. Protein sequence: CASSHPSRGGGEKLFF.

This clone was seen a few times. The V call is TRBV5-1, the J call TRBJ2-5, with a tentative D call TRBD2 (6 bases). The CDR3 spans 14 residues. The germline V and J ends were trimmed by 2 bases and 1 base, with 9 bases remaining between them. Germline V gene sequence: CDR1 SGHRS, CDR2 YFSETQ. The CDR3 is CASSFWRGQETQYF. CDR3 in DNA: TGCGCCAGCAGCTTTTGGCGGGGCCAAGAGACCCAGTACTTC.

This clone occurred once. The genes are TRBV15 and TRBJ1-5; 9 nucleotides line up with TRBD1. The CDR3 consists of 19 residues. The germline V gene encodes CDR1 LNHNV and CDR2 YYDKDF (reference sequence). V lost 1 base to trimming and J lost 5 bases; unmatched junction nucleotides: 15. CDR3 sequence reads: CATSRGERYWDRVDQPQHF. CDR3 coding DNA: TGTGCCACCAGCAGAGGGGAGAGGTACTGGGACAGGGTCGATCAGCCCCAGCATTTT.

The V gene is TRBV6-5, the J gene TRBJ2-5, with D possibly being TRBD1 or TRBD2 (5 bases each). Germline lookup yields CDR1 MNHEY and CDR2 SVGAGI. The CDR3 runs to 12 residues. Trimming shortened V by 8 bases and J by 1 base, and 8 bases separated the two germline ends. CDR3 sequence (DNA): TGTGCCAGCGAGGGGTTCCAAGAGACCCAGTACTTC. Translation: CASEGFQETQYF.

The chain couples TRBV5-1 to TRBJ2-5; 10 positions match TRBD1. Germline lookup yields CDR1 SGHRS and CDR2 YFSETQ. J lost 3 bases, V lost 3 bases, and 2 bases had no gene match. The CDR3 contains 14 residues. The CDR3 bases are TGCGCCAGCAGCTCCGGGACAGGGGAAGAGACCCAGTACTTC. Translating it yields CASSSGTGEETQYF.

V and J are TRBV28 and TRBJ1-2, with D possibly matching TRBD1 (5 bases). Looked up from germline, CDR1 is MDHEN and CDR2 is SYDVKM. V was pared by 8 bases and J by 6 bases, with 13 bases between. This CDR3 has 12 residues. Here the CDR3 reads CASLGDSNGYTF. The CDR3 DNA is TGTGCCAGCTTAGGGGATAGTAATGGCTACACCTTC.

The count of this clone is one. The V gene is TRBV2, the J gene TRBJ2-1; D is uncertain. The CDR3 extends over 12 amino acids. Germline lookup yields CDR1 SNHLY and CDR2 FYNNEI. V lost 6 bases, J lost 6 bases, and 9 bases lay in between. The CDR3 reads CASRVIGNEQFF. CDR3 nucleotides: TGTGCCAGCAGGGTGATAGGCAATGAGCAGTTCTTC.

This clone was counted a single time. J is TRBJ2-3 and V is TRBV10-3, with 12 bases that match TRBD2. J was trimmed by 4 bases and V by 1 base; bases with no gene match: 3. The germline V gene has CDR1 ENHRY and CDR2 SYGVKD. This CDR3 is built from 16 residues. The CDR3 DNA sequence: TGTGCCATCAGTGAGTGGGCTAGCGGGGGGGCAGATACGCAGTATTTT. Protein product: CAISEWASGGADTQYF.

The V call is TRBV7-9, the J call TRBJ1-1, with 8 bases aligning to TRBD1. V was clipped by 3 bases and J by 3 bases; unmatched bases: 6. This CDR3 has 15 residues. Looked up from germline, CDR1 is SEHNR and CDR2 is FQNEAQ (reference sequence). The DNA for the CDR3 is TGTGCCAGCAGCTTCACTCTACAGGGGGACACTGAAGCTTTCTTT. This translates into CASSFTLQGDTEAFF.